This T cell receptor (beta chain) was identified in a study of a mutant IDH1 vaccine in newly diagnosed glioma. Assay used: immunoSEQ multiplex PCR; TCRdb lists only in-frame clones, some missing. The data show about 66,000 clones, around 85% seen once. Time point of the sample: baseline, week 1 (first vaccination visit). The sample's treatment: pre-vaccination baseline after standard-of-care therapy. The CDR3 sequence is 11 residues long. Germline V gene sequence: CDR1 DFQATT, CDR2 SNEGSKA (reference sequence). V lost 8 bases to trimming and J lost 5 bases, with 11 bases between them. The sample was PBMCs, taken from a glioma patient treated with radiotherapy, temozolomide or both. This clonotype originated in a man younger than 40 with glioma. The genes are TRBV20-1 and TRBJ2-3; D is unresolved. CDR3 DNA sequence: TGCAGTACCCATCTGGTAGATACGCAGTATTTT. This encodes CSTHLVDTQYF.